This T cell receptor beta chain was obtained from a study of beta chain features in type 1 diabetes. Study details: Examined across all samples were about 110,000,000 sorted cells.

Expressed TCRB transcripts were sequenced after all isolated RNA was converted to cDNA. Here immunoSEQ multiplex PCR was the method, and the copy in TCRdb shows in-frame clones only, minus some. This sample has hundreds of thousands of clones, with 11% found just once. The CDR3 runs to 12 residues. Trimming took 6 bases from V and 3 from J; bases not matched to a gene: 3. Looked up from germline, CDR1 is SGHRS and CDR2 is YFSETQ. Overall study results and limits: Patients with type 1 diabetes showed fewer VDJ junction insertions and more deletions. Moderate but significant shortening of TCRB CDR3s was recorded in all four CD4+ subsets from Type 1 diabetes patients.

Concerning this clone itself: What it binds is unknown.

The TCR originated in a young man with type 1 diabetes. The sequenced material came from naive CD4+ T cells from blood. The chain carries TRBV5-1 and TRBJ2-7, with 7 bases matching TRBD1. The CDR3 is CASMGQSYEQYF. The CDR3 coding sequence is TGCGCCAGCATGGGACAGAGCTACGAGCAGTACTTC.